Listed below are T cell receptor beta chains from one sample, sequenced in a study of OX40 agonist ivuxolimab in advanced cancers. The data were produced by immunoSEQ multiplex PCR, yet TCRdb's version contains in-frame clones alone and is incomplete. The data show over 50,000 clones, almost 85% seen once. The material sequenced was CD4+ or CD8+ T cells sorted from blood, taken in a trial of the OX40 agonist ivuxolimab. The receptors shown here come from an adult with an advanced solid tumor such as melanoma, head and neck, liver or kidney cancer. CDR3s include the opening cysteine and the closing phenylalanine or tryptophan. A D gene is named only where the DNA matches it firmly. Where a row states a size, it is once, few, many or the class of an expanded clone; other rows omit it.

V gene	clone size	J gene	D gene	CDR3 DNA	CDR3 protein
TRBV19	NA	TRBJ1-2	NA	TGTGCCAGTAGACACCCTAGGACGGTCTATGGCTACACCTTC	CASRHPRTVYGYTF
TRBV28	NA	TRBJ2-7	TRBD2	TGTGCCAGCAGGCCAGCGGGAGGGTACTACGAGCAGTACTTC	CASRPAGGYYEQYF
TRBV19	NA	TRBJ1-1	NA	TGTGCCAGTAGTAGTAGGAGGGTTAAGGAAGCTTTCTTT	CASSSRRVKEAFF
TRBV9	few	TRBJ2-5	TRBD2	TGTGCCAGCAGCGCCGACATGAGCGGGAGATGGGAGACCCAGTACTTC	CASSADMSGRWETQYF
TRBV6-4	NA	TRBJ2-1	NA	TGTGCCAGCAGTACCCGGCTCGGCAATGAGCAGTTCTTC	CASSTRLGNEQFF
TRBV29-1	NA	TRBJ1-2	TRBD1	TGCAGCGTTGGAGACAGACAGGGACATGGCTACACCTTC	CSVGDRQGHGYTF
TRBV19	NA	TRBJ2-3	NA	TGTGCCAGTAGACTGGCGGGGACGGGCGATACGCAGTATTTT	CASRLAGTGDTQYF
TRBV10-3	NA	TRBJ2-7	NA	TGTGCCATCAGTGAGACGTCCGAGCAGTACTTC	CAISETSEQYF
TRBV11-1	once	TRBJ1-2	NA	TGTGCCAGCAGCTTAGGGTGGGCGTCCTATGGCTACACCTTC	CASSLGWASYGYTF
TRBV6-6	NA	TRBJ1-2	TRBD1	TGTGCCAGCAGTTCGATAGGGGGCGAGTATGGCTACACCTTC	CASSSIGGEYGYTF
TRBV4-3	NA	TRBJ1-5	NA	TGCGCCAGCAGCCAAGTTCCGGGGGCCGGGCAGCCCCAGCATTTT	CASSQVPGAGQPQHF
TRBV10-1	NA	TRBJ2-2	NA	TGCGCCAGCAGTGAGATTCAACCCGGGGAGCTGTTTTTT	CASSEIQPGELFF
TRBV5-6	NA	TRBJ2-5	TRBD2	TGTGCCAGCAGCTTGGAGGGACTAGCGGACCAAGAGACCCAGTACTTC	CASSLEGLADQETQYF
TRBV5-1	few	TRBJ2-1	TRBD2	TGCGCCAGCAGCTTGGCCGGACTAGCGGGAGATCCTTCCTACAATGAGCAGTTCTTC	CASSLAGLAGDPSYNEQFF
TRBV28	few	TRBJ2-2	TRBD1	TGTGCCAGCAGTTCAATTTACGGTGGACAGGGGAACACCGGGGAGCTGTTTTTT	CASSSIYGGQGNTGELFF
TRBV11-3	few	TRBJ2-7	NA	TGTGCCAGCAGCTTATATGAGGGGGGACCCTACGAGCAGTACTTC	CASSLYEGGPYEQYF
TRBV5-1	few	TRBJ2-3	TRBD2	TGCGCCAGCAGCCGACTTAGCGGGAGTGGAGCCCTCACAGATACGCAGTATTTT	CASSRLSGSGALTDTQYF
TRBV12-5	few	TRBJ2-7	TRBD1	TGTGCTAGTGGCTTGACAGGGAACTCCTACGAGCAGTACTTC	CASGLTGNSYEQYF
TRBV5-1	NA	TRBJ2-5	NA	TGCGCCAGCACCTTCGGCAGGACACCCCGACGGGGAGAGACCCAGTACTTC	CASTFGRTPRRGETQYF
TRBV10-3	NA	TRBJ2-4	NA	TGTGCCATCAGTGAGGAAAAGGCGGTAGCCAAAAACATTCAGTACTTC	CAISEEKAVAKNIQYF
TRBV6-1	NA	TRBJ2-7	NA	TGTGCCACCTACCGGGACTTAAGCTCCTACGAGCAGTACTTC	CATYRDLSSYEQYF
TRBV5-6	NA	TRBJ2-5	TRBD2	TGTGCCAGCAGCGGTAAAGCCGGGACTAGCATACAAGAGACCCAGTACTTC	CASSGKAGTSIQETQYF
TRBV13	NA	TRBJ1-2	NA	TGTGCCAGCAGCTTGAATCCCCAGGGTGGCTATGGCTACACCTTC	CASSLNPQGGYGYTF
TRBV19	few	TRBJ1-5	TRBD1	TGTGCCAGTAGTACGACAGGGCTTTATCAGCCCCAGCATTTT	CASSTTGLYQPQHF
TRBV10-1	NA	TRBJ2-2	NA	TGCGCCAGCAGTGAGCGAATCAGGGGGGAATCCCCCCCCGGGGAGCTGTTTTTT	CASSERIRGESPPGELFF
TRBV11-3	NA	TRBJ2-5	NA	TGTGCCAGCAGCCCGGGGGCCTGGGGAGAGACCCAGTACTTC	CASSPGAWGETQYF
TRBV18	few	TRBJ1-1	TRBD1	TGTGCCAGCTCCCTTAAGGACAGGGGAGTCACTGAAGCTTTCTTT	CASSLKDRGVTEAFF
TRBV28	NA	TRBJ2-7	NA	TGTGCCAGCAGTTTATCCGAGCAGTACTTC	CASSLSEQYF
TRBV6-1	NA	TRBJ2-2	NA	TGTGCCAGCAGTGAGACAACCGGGGAGCTGTTTTTT	CASSETTGELFF
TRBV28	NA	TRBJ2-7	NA	TGTGCCAGCAGTTTCCACCTAGCGTTCCTCTCCTACGAGCAGTACTTC	CASSFHLAFLSYEQYF
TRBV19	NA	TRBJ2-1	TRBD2	TGTGCCAGTCAAGGATCGGGGACTAGCGGTTTCCATGAGCAGTTCTTC	CASQGSGTSGFHEQFF
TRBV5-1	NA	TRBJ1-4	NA	TGCGCCAGCAGCTTGACTGGGAATGAAAAACTGTTTTTT	CASSLTGNEKLFF
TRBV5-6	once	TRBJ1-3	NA	TGTGCCAGCAGCCCGGTGGGCGGCTCTGGAAACACCATATATTTT	CASSPVGGSGNTIYF
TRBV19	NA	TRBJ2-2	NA	TGTGCCACTAAGCCGGCTGTGGCGGACCTGGGCACCGGGGAGCTGTTTTTT	CATKPAVADLGTGELFF
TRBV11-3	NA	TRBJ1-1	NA	TGTGCCAGCAGCGCCCAGGTGAACACTGAAGCTTTCTTT	CASSAQVNTEAFF
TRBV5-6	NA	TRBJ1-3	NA	TGTGCCAGCAGCTTTCCAGGTTTTACTGGAAACACCATATATTTT	CASSFPGFTGNTIYF
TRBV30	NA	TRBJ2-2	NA	TGTGCCTGGAGGTCGAACACCGGGGAGCTGTTTTTT	CAWRSNTGELFF